This TCR beta chain comes out of a study of CD8 T cells in Susac syndrome. Looking at the study overall: Blood was drawn from patients with Susac syndrome. At that point, they were therapy-naive, on corticosteroids, or on intravenous immunoglobulin alone.

RNA, at about 0.45 to 1 ug, was reverse transcribed with random hexamers. TCRdb re-analysed the immunoSEQ multiplex PCR reads in MiXCR, keeping a single row per CDR3 protein. The table includes 200,000 to 250,000 distinct CDR3 sequences, 85% to 95% detected once. With 8 bases clipped from V and 6 bases from J, the junction kept 12 bases outside the gene matches. CDR3 length equals 13 residues. Germline loops: CDR1 SQVTM, CDR2 ANQGSEA. Source material: CD4+ T cells from PBMCs. The chain combines TRBV29-1 with TRBJ1-2, with 7 bases that match TRBD1. This clonotype was obtained from a human donor with Susac syndrome. The CDR3 DNA follows: TGCAGCCATTTCGTAGGGGGCCATCATGGCTACACCTTC. This sequence encodes CSHFVGGHHGYTF. The entire variable domain, with the rest obtained from reference TRBV29-1 and TRBJ1-2, is as follows: SAVISQKPSRDICQRGTSLTIQCQVDSQVTMMFWYRQQPGQSLTLIATANQGSEATYESGFVIDKFPISRPNLTFSTLTVSNMSPEDSSIYLCSHFVGGHHGYTFGSGTRLTVV.